Ten or more counts support the clone carrying this T cell receptor (beta chain). The junction departs from germline at one end; a sequencing error may be responsible. The CDR3 regions of TCR beta were amplified from RNA transcripts. First-round RT-PCR of the TCR CDR3 relied on the HTBI primer set. A single record per CDR3 protein comes from TCRdb applying MiXCR to the multiplex PCR reads. Altogether roughly 750,000 distinct CDR3 sequences are present, around 17% being singletons, with the ten largest covering over 7.5%. Per the germline V gene, CDR1 is SGHRS and CDR2 is YFSETQ. CDR3 length: 13 amino acids. This specimen comes from a study of T cells in Graves' hyperthyroidism and ophthalmopathy.

The source material was blood. The chain uses TRBV5-1 and TRBJ2-1, with 7 bases aligning to TRBD1. The receptor comes from a man aged 18 to 29 with Graves' hyperthyroidism. CDR3 loop: CASSLGQYNEQFF. CDR3 nucleotides: TGTGCCAGCAGTTTGGGACAGTACAATGAGCAGTTCTTC.